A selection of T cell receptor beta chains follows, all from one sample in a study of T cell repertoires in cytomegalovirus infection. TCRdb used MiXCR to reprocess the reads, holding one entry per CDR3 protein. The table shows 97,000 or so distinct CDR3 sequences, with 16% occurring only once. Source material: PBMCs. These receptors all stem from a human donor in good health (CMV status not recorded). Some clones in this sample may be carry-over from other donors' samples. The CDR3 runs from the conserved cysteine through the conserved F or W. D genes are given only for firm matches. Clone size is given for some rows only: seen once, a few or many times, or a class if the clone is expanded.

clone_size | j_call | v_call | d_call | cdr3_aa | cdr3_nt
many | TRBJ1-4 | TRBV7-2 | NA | CASSLARIGRKGEKLFF | TGTGCCAGCAGCTTAGCACGTATTGGAAGGAAGGGTGAAAAACTGTTTTTT
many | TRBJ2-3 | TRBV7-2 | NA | CASSPRSGGTDTQYF | TGTGCCAGCAGCCCCCGGTCAGGCGGCACAGATACGCAGTATTTT
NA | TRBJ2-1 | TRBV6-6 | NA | CDSSYSGPGGHEQFF | TGTGACAGCAGTTACTCGGGTCCAGGGGGGCATGAGCAGTTCTTC
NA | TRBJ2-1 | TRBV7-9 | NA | CASAPGTTNEQFF | TGTGCCAGCGCGCCGGGGACCACGAATGAGCAGTTCTTC
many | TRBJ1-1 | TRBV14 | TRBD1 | CASSEFRGQNTEAFF | TGTGCCAGCAGCGAGTTCAGGGGGCAAAACACTGAAGCTTTCTTT
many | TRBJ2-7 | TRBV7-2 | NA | CASSAGGGLEQYF | TGTGCCAGCAGCGCTGGGGGGGGCCTCGAGCAGTACTTC
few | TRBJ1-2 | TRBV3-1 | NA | CASSLGSTIGYTF | TGTGCCAGCAGTCTCGGGTCGACTATTGGCTACACCTTC
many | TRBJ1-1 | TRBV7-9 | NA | CASLTGNTEAFF | TGTGCCAGCCTAACAGGGAACACTGAAGCTTTCTTT
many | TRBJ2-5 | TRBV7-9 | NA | CASSFGLAETQYF | TGTGCCAGCAGCTTCGGTCTAGCGGAGACCCAGTACTTC
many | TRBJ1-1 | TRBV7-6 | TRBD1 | CASSPMTGDNTEAFF | TGTGCCAGCAGCCCTATGACAGGGGATAACACTGAAGCTTTCTTT
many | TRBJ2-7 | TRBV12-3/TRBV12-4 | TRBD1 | CASRVTGSSYEQYF | TGTGCCAGCAGGGTGACAGGGAGCTCCTACGAGCAGTACTTC
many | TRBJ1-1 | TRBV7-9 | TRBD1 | CASSLVLQGATEAFF | TGTGCCAGCAGCTTAGTTCTGCAGGGGGCGACTGAAGCTTTCTTT
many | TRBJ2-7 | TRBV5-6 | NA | CASSLGGDFYEQYF | TGTGCCAGCAGTTTGGGGGGCGACTTTTACGAGCAGTACTTC
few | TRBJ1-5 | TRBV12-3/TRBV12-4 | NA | CASSPSSNQPQHF | TGTGCCAGCAGCCCTTCTAGCAATCAGCCCCAGCATTTT
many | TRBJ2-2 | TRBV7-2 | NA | CASSTPTGTTGELFF | TGTGCCAGCAGCACCCCGACGGGGACCACCGGGGAGCTGTTTTTT
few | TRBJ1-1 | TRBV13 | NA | CASSSSRDLFDEAFF | TGTGCCAGCAGCTCGTCCCGGGACTTGTTTGATGAAGCTTTCTTT
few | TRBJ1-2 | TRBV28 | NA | CASSDPVGGAYGYTF | TGTGCCAGCAGTGACCCAGTCGGGGGGGCCTATGGCTACACCTTC
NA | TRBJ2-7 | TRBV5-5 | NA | CASSLAFEQYF | TGTGCCAGCAGCTTGGCCTTCGAGCAGTACTTC
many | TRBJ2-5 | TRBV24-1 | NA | CATSESTSQETQYF | TGTGCCACCAGTGAAAGTACTAGCCAAGAGACCCAGTACTTC
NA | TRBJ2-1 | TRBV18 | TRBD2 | CASSRGGDYNEQFF | TGTGCCAGCTCCCGGGGGGGAGACTACAATGAGCAGTTCTTC
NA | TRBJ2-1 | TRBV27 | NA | CASIAGQPYNEQFF | TGTGCCAGCATTGCGGGACAGCCCTACAATGAGCAGTTCTTC
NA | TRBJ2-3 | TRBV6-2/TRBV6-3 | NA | CASRLTQSTDTQYF | TGTGCCAGCAGGCTTACTCAGAGCACAGATACGCAGTATTTT
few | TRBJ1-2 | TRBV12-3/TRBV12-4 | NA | CASSRDVSYGYTF | TGTGCCAGCAGCCGCGACGTCTCCTATGGCTACACCTTC
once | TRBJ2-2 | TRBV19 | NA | CDSSIGRTPNTGELFF | TGTGACAGTAGTATAGGTCGGACACCGAACACCGGGGAGCTGTTTTTT
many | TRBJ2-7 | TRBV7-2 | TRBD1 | CASSLRPGQGTYEQYF | TGTGCCAGCAGCTTAAGACCGGGACAGGGCACCTACGAGCAGTACTTC
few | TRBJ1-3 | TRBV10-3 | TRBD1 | CAISGSQGTLSGNTIYF | TGTGCCATCAGTGGTTCACAGGGGACGCTCTCTGGAAACACCATATATTTT
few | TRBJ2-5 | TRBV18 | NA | CASSSRQGETQYF | TGTGCCAGCTCGAGCAGACAAGGGGAGACCCAGTACTTC
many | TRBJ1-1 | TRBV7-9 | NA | CASRHTGRKNTEAFF | TGTGCCAGCAGACACACGGGACGTAAGAACACTGAAGCTTTCTTT
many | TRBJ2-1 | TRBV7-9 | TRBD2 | CASSLGSGEWDNEQFF | TGTGCCAGCAGCTTAGGTAGCGGGGAGTGGGACAATGAGCAGTTCTTC
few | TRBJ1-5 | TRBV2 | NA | CASAGDSQPQHF | TGTGCCAGCGCAGGGGACTCTCAGCCCCAGCATTTT
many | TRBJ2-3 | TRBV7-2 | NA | CASSLGAVGAGDTQYF | TGTGCCAGCAGCTTAGGAGCAGTGGGGGCCGGGGATACGCAGTATTTT
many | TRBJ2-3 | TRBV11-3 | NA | CASSLRQDPDTQYF | TGTGCCAGCAGCTTGAGGCAGGACCCGGATACGCAGTATTTT
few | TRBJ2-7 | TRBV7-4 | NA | CASSLVEADHEQYF | TGTGCCAGCAGCTTAGTAGAGGCCGACCACGAGCAGTACTTC